What follows are 16 T cell receptor beta chains derived from one specimen sequenced in a study of cytomegalovirus exposure and HLA in healthy donors. The PCR contained 60 Vbeta and 13 Jbeta primers. Method: immunoSEQ multiplex PCR; TCRdb's copy keeps in-frame clones and lacks some. The sample carries 150,000 to 200,000 clones, 55% to 80% recorded once. Input material: PBMCs. Receptors originate from a woman between 18 and 29 years old in good health and CMV-seropositive.

Only a few counts were recorded for this clone. The J gene is TRBJ1-1, the V gene TRBV7-3, with D maybe TRBD1 (5 bases). CDR3 length equals 13 residues. V was cut by 2 bases and J by 6 bases, with 10 bases left in between. The germline V gene has CDR1 SGHTA and CDR2 FQGTGA. The CDR3 loop is CASSLEVTAEAFF. The CDR3 DNA is TGTGCCAGCAGCTTAGAAGTGACAGCTGAAGCTTTCTTT.

As concerns this clone: A junction boundary mismatches the germline segment, possibly from a read error. The CDR3 sequence is CASTTGAGESEDF. CDR3 nucleotide sequence: TGCGCCAGCACTACTGGGGCGGGAGAGTCGGAGGACTTC. The gene calls are TRBV5-1 and TRBJ2-5; 7 bases fit TRBD2. The CDR3 has 13 residues. Germline assignment: CDR1 SGHRS and CDR2 YFSETQ.

This clone was counted between two and nine times. This chain links TRBV30 with TRBJ1-1; TRBD1 matches at 9 bases. The CDR3 sequence is 18 residues long. Looked up from germline, CDR1 is GTSNPN and CDR2 is SVGIG (reference sequence). Losses at the gene ends were 1 base for V and 7 bases for J; bases not matched to a gene: 19. The CDR3 coding sequence is TGTGCCTGGAGTGGGGGACAGGGTACTCAGCCTTTACGGTATGAAGCTTTCTTT. Amino acids: CAWSGGQGTQPLRYEAFF.

The chain combines TRBV25-1 with TRBJ2-6; D call uncertain. Trimming took 8 bases from V and 0 from J, leaving 11 bases between them. CDR3 length equals 15 residues. In germline, CDR1 is MGHDK, CDR2 SYGVNS. CDR3 nucleotide sequence: TGTGCCAGCGCCACGGTCGACTCTGGGGCCAACGTCCTGACTTTC. Translated, it gives CASATVDSGANVLTF.

This chain joins TRBV5-1 and TRBJ2-6; possible D gene TRBD1, 7 bases. With 4 bases removed from V and 3 bases from J, the gap between germline ends came to 14 bases. Germline loops: CDR1 SGHRS, CDR2 YFSETQ. The CDR3 has 16 residues. The CDR3 DNA reads TGCGCCAGCAGCAAGAGACAGGGAGGTGGGGCCAACGTCCTGACTTTC. As protein: CASSKRQGGGANVLTF.

The chain uses TRBV27 and TRBJ1-5; the match to TRBD1 covers 7 bases. The germline gives CDR1 MNHEY, CDR2 SMNVEV (reference sequence). V was clipped by 4 bases and J by 6 bases; unmatched bases: 3. The CDR3 is 13 amino acids. The CDR3 loop reads CASSYYRGQPQHF. DNA of the CDR3: TGTGCCAGCAGTTATTACAGGGGTCAGCCCCAGCATTTT.

The gene calls are TRBV7-2 and TRBJ2-1; D is unresolved. The CDR3 is 13 amino acids. Germline V gene lookup returns CDR1 SGHTA and CDR2 FQGNSA. The V end was cut by 6 bases, the J end by 4 bases, with 10 bases between. CDR3 bases: TGTGCCAGCAGGCCCGGGTTTTACAATGAGCAGTTCTTC. Protein: CASRPGFYNEQFF. The full variable domain, completed using reference TRBV7-2 and TRBJ2-1, is GAGVSQSPSNKVTEKGKDVELRCDPISGHTALYWYRQSLGQGLEFLIYFQGNSAPDKSGLPSDRFSAERTGGSVSTLTIQRTQQEDSAVYLCASRPGFYNEQFFGPGTRLTVL.

The chain carries TRBV10-2 and TRBJ1-6, with unresolved D. Trimming cost V 2 bases and J 12 bases, with 5 bases left between them. This CDR3 is 11 amino acids long. Germline V gene sequence: CDR1 WSHSY, CDR2 SAAADI. CDR3: CASSETGPLHF. The CDR3 coding sequence is TGCGCCAGCAGTGAGACGGGACCCCTCCACTTT.

This rearrangement joins TRBV5-5 to TRBJ1-4; 7 positions match TRBD1. The J segment lost 6 bases and the V segment lost 4 bases, leaving 9 bases of the junction unmatched. Germline CDR1 SGHKS, CDR2 YYEKEE (reference sequence). The CDR3 covers 15 residues. The CDR3: CASSTGAARDEKLFF. DNA for the CDR3: TGTGCCAGCAGCACAGGGGCGGCGAGGGATGAAAAACTGTTTTTT.

A few counts support this clone. This chain links TRBV23-1 with TRBJ2-4, with a possible D match to TRBD1 (6 bases). TRBV23-1 is identified as an open reading frame with a role that is uncertain. Trimming left V 3 bases short and J 8 bases short, with 11 bases between. The CDR3 is 13 amino acids. The CDR3 reads CASSHPYRDIQYF. CDR3 sequence (DNA): TGCGCCAGCAGTCACCCGTACAGGGACATTCAGTACTTC.

The J gene is TRBJ2-1, the V gene TRBV6-5, with D uncertain. The CDR3 spans 11 residues. With 4 bases removed from V and 9 bases from J, the gap between germline ends came to 7 bases. Per germline, CDR1 MNHEY and CDR2 SVGAGI. Written as DNA, the CDR3 is TGTGCCAGCAGTTCATACTCTGAGCAGTTCTTC. It specifies CASSSYSEQFF.

This clone was recorded only once. The chain employs TRBV2 and TRBJ2-7, with a tentative D call TRBD1 (7 bases). This CDR3 is built from 13 residues. CDR1 SNHLY and CDR2 FYNNEI come from the germline V gene. V was pared by 8 bases and J by 1 base, with 12 bases between. CDR3 residues: CASLRGESYEQYF. The CDR3 DNA follows: TGTGCCAGCCTCAGGGGGGAGTCCTACGAGCAGTACTTC.

This chain links TRBV30 with TRBJ1-5; D is uncertain. The CDR3 totals 13 residues. Trimming removed 0 bases at V and 7 bases at J, with 10 bases between. CDR1 and CDR2 from the germline V gene are GTSNPN and SVGIG (reference sequence). Here the CDR3 reads CAWSVHDNQPQHF. The DNA of the CDR3 is TGTGCCTGGAGTGTACACGACAACCAGCCCCAGCATTTT.

V is TRBV4-3 and J is TRBJ1-2; 10 bases map to TRBD1. Germline V gene lookup returns CDR1 LGHNA and CDR2 YSLEER. This CDR3 comprises 20 residues. V lost 0 bases, J lost 12 bases, and 25 bases stayed unmatched. The CDR3 DNA reads as TGCGCCAGCAGCCAAGATTCTCCGGGACAGGGGCTTTTTTTGCGCTTCGGCCACACCTTC. This codes for CASSQDSPGQGLFLRFGHTF.

This chain links TRBV11-2 with TRBJ1-2, with 10 positions matching TRBD1. The germline CDR1 and CDR2 sequences are SGHAT and FQNNGV. The length of the CDR3 is 13 residues. With 6 bases clipped from V and 7 bases from J, the junction kept 5 bases outside the gene matches. In nucleotides, the CDR3 is TGTGCCAGCAGGTGGACAGGGGGAGGTGGCTACACCTTC. It translates to CASRWTGGGGYTF.

CDR3 in amino acids: CASSRGLAFMQAQYF. The CDR3 nucleotides are TGTGCCAGCAGCCGGGGACTAGCGTTCATGCAGGCCCAGTACTTC. The chain links TRBV14 to TRBJ2-5; 10 bases fit TRBD2. CDR3 length: 15 residues. The trim removed 4 bases at V and 9 bases at J, leaving 11 bases unmatched. CDR1 is SGHDN and CDR2 is FVKESK in the germline V gene.